This entry concerns a single TCR beta chain. Its antigen remains unknown. Both 60 Vbeta primers and 13 Jbeta primers went into the PCR. Some clones are missing from TCRdb's copy, which holds only in-frame ones; the method was immunoSEQ multiplex PCR. The repertoire holds about 98,000 clones, with roughly 70% as singletons. The data stem from a study of cytomegalovirus exposure and HLA in healthy donors. Study-wide findings and caveats: Later analysis reportedly placed an Asian-associated ancestry cluster below the approximately 680-donor mean in N-insertions. V- and J-gene trimming in TCR beta was tied to a missense DCLRE1C variant by an analysis performed later.

The germline V gene has CDR1 SNHLY and CDR2 FYNNEI. V lost 8 bases, J lost 3 bases, and 7 bases stayed unmatched. There are 14 residues in the CDR3. The sequence was obtained from a man aged 50 to 59 in good health and CMV-seronegative. Sequenced input: PBMCs. The rearrangement joins TRBV2 to TRBJ2-1; 7 nucleotides line up with TRBD2. CDR3 in DNA: TGTGCCAGCGACCTAGCGGAAGTCTACAATGAGCAGTTCTTC. Amino acids: CASDLAEVYNEQFF.